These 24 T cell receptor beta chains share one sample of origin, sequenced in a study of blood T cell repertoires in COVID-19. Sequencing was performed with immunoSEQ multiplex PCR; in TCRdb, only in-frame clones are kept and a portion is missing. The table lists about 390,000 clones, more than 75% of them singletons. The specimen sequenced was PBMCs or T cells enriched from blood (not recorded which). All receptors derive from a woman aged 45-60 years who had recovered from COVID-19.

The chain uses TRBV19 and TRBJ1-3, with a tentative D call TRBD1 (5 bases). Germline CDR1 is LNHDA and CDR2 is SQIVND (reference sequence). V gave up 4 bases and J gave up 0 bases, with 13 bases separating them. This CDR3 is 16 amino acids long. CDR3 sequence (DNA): TGTGCCAGTAGTACGGGACTTTTGAGCTCTGGAAACACCATATATTTT. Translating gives CASSTGLLSSGNTIYF. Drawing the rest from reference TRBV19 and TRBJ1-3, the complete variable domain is DGGITQSPKYLFRKEGQNVTLSCEQNLNHDAMYWYRQDPGQGLRLIYYSQIVNDFQKGDIAEGYSVSREKKESFPLTVTSAQKNPTAFYLCASSTGLLSSGNTIYFGEGSWLTVV.

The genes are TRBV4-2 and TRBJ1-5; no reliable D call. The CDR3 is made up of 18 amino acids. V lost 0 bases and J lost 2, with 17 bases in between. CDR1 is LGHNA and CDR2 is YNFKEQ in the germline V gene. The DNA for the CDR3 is TGTGCCAGCAGCCAAGATCCGGCCCGGCGGGTACGCAATCAGCCCCAGCATTTT. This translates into CASSQDPARRVRNQPQHF.

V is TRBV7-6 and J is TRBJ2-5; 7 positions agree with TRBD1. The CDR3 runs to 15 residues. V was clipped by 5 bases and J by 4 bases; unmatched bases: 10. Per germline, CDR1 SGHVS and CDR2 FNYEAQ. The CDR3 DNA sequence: TGTGCCAGCAGCCCCGACAGGGTATCATCAGAGACCCAGTACTTC. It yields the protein CASSPDRVSSETQYF.

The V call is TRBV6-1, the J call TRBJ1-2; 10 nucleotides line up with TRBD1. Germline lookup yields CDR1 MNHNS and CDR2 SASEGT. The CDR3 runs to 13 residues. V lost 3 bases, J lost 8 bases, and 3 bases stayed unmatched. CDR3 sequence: CASSDRDRGGYTF. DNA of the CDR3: TGTGCCAGCAGTGACCGGGACAGGGGAGGCTACACCTTC.

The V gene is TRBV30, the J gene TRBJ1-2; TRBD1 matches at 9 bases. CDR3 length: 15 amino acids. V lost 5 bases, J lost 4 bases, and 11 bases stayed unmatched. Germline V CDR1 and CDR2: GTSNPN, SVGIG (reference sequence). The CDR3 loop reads CAWGTGLGQGYGYTF. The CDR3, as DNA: TGTGCCTGGGGTACGGGATTGGGACAGGGCTATGGCTACACCTTC.

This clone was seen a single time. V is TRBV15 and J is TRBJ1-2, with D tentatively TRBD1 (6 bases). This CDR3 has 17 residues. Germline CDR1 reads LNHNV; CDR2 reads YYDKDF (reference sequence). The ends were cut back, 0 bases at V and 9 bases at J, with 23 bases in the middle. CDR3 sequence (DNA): TGTGCCACCAGCAGAGATATTACCACAGGGTTTTGGAGGAGCTACACCTTC. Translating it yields CATSRDITTGFWRSYTF. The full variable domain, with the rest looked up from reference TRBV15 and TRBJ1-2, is DAMVIQNPRYQVTQFGKPVTLSCSQTLNHNVMYWYQQKSSQAPKLLFHYYDKDFNNEADTPDNFQSRRPNTSFCFLDIRSPGLGDTAMYLCATSRDITTGFWRSYTFGSGTRLTVV.

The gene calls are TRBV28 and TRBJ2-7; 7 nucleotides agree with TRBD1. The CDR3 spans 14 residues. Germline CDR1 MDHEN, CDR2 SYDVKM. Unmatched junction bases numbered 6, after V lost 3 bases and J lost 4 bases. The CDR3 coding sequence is TGTGCCAGCAGTTTGGTAGGGGGCGGTTACGAGCAGTACTTC. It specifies CASSLVGGGYEQYF.

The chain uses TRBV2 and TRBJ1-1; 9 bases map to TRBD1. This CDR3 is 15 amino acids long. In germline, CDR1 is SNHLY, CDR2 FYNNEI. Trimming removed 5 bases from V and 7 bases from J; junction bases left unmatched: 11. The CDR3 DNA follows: TGTGCCAGCAGTATACTAACAGGGGGCATAGGTGAAGCTTTCTTT. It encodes CASSILTGGIGEAFF.

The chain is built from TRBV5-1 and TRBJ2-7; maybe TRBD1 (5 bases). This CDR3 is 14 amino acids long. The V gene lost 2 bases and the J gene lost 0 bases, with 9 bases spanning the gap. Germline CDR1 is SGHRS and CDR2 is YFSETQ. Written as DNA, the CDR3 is TGCGCCAGCAGCTTTGAAGACAGCTCCTACGAGCAGTACTTC. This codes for CASSFEDSSYEQYF. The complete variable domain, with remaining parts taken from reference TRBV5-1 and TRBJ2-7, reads KAGVTQTPRYLIKTRGQQVTLSCSPISGHRSVSWYQQTPGQGLQFLFEYFSETQRNKGNFPGRFSGRQFSNSRSEMNVSTLELGDSALYLCASSFEDSSYEQYFGPGTRLTVT.

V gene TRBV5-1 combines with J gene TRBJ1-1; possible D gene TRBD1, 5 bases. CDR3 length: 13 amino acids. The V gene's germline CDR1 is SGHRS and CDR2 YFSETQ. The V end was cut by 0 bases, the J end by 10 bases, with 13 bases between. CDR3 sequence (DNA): TGCGCCAGCAGCTTGGGGCAGGGTAAAAGAGCTTTCTTT. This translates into CASSLGQGKRAFF.

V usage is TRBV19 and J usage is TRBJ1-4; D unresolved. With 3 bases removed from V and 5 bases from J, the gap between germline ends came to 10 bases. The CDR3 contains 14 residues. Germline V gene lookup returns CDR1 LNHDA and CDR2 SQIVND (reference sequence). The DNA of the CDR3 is TGTGCCAGTAGTATGGTGACAATGAATGAAAAACTGTTTTTT. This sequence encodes CASSMVTMNEKLFF. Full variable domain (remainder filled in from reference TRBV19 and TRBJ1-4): DGGITQSPKYLFRKEGQNVTLSCEQNLNHDAMYWYRQDPGQGLRLIYYSQIVNDFQKGDIAEGYSVSREKKESFPLTVTSAQKNPTAFYLCASSMVTMNEKLFFGSGTQLSVL.

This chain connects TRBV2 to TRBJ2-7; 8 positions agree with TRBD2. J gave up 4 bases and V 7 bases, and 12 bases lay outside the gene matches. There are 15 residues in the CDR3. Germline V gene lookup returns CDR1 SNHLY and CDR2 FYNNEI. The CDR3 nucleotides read TGTGCCAGCACCCCGTCTGGTAGCGGGGTATACGAGCAGTACTTC. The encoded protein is CASTPSGSGVYEQYF.

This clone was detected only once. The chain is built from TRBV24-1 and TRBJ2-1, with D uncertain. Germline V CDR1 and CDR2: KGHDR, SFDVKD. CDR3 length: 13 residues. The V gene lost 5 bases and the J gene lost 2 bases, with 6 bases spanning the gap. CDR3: CATSAGPYNEQFF. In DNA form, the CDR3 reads TGTGCCACCAGTGCCGGTCCCTACAATGAGCAGTTCTTC.

DNA of the CDR3: TGCGCCAGCAGCCCAGGGACAGGGGGCCTCAAAAACATTCAGTACTTC. It yields the protein CASSPGTGGLKNIQYF. The chain has TRBV5-1 and TRBJ2-4; 12 nucleotides match TRBD1. There are 16 residues in the CDR3. Germline V gene sequence: CDR1 SGHRS, CDR2 YFSETQ. With V trimmed by 4 bases and J by 3 bases, 5 bases remained unmatched.

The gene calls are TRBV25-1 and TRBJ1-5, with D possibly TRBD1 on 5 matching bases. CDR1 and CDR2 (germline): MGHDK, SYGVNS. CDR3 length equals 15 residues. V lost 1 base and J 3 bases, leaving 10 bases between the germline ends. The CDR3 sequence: CASSESGGPNQPQHF. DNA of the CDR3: TGTGCCAGCAGTGAATCCGGGGGTCCCAATCAGCCCCAGCATTTT.

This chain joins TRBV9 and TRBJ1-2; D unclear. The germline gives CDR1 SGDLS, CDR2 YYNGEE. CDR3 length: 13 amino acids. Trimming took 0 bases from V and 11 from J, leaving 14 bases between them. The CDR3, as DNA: TGTGCCAGCAGCGTAGGTGCAGGCGGGGAATACACCTTC. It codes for CASSVGAGGEYTF.

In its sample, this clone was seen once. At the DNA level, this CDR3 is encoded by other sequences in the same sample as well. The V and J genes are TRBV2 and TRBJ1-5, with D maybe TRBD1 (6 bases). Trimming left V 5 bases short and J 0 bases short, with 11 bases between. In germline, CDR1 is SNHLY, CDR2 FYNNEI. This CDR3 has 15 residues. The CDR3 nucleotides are TGTGCCAGCAGTAGAGACAGGAATAGCAATCAGCCCCAGCATTTT. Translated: CASSRDRNSNQPQHF.

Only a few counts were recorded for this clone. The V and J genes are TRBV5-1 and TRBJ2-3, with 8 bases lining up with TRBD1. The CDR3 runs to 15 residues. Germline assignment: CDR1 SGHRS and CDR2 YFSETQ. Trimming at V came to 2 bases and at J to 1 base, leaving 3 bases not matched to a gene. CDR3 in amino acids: CASSLGQGRTDTQYF. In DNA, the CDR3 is TGCGCCAGCAGCTTAGGACAGGGCCGCACAGATACGCAGTATTTT. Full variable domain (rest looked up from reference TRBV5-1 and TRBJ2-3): KAGVTQTPRYLIKTRGQQVTLSCSPISGHRSVSWYQQTPGQGLQFLFEYFSETQRNKGNFPGRFSGRQFSNSRSEMNVSTLELGDSALYLCASSLGQGRTDTQYFGPGTRLTVL.

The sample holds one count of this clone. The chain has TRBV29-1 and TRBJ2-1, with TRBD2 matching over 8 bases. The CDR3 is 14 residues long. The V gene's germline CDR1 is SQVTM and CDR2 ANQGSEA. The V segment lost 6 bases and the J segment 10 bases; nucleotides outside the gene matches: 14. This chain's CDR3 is CSVRKSAGVEEQFF. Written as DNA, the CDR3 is TGCAGCGTGCGAAAGTCAGCGGGGGTGGAGGAGCAGTTCTTC.

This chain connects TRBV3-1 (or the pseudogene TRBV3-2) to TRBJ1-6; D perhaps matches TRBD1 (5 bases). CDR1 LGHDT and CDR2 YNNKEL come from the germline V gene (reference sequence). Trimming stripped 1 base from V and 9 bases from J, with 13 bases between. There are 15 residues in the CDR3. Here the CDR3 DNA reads TGTGCCAGCAGCCAAGTAGCAGGGAGGATTTCACCCCTCCACTTT. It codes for CASSQVAGRISPLHF.

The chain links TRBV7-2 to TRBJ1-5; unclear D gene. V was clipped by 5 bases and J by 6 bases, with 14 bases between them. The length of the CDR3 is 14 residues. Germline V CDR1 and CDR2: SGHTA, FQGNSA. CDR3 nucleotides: TGTGCCAGCAGCCGCGGCGGAATTGGTCAGCCCCAGCATTTT. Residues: CASSRGGIGQPQHF. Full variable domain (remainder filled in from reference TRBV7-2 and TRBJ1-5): GAGVSQSPSNKVTEKGKDVELRCDPISGHTALYWYRQSLGQGLEFLIYFQGNSAPDKSGLPSDRFSAERTGGSVSTLTIQRTQQEDSAVYLCASSRGGIGQPQHFGDGTRLSIL.

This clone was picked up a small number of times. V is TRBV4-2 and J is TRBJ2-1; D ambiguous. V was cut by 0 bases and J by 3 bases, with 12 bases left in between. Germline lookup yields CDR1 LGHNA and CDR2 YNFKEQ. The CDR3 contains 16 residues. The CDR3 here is CASSQESAGSYNEQFF. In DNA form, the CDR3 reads TGTGCCAGCAGCCAAGAATCGGCAGGTAGCTACAATGAGCAGTTCTTC.

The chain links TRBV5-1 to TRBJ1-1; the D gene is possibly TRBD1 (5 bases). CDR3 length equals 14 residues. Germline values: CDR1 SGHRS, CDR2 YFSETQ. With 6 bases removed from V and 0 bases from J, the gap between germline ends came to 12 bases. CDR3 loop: CASTSNRMNTEAFF. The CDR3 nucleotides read TGCGCCAGCACCTCAAACAGGATGAACACTGAAGCTTTCTTT.

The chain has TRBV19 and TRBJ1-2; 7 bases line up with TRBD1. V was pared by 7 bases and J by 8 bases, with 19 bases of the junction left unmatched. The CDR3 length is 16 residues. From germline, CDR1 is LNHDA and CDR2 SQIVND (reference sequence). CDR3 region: CASTQLHLTGMEGYTF. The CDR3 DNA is TGTGCCAGTACCCAACTCCACTTGACAGGGATGGAAGGCTACACCTTC.